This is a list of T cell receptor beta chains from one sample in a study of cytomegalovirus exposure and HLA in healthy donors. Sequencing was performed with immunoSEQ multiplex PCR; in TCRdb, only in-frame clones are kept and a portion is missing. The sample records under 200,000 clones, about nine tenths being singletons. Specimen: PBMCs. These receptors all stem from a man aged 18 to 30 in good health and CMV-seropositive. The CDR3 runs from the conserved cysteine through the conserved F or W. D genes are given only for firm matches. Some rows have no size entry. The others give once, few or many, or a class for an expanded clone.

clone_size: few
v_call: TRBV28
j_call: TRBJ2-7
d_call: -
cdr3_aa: CASSFDEQYF
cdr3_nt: TGTGCCAGCAGTTTCGACGAGCAGTACTTC

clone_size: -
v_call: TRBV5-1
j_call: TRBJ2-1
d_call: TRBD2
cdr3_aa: CASSYPGLAGSSYNEQFF
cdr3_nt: TGCGCCAGCAGCTACCCGGGACTAGCGGGAAGCTCCTACAATGAGCAGTTCTTC

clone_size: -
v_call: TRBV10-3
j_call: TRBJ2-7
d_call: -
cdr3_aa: CAISERERGSSYEQYF
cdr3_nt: TGTGCCATCAGTGAGAGAGAGCGAGGGTCCTCCTACGAGCAGTACTTC

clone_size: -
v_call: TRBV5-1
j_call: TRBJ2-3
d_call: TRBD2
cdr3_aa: CASREGTSGRRADTQYF
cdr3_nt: TGCGCCAGCAGAGAAGGGACTAGCGGGAGGAGGGCAGATACGCAGTATTTT

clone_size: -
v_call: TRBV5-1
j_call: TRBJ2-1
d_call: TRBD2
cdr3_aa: CASSLGGTGTSSNEQFF
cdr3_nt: TGCGCCAGCAGCTTGGGGGGAACCGGGACTAGCAGCAATGAGCAGTTCTTC

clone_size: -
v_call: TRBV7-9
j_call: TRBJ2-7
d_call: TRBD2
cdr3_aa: CASSSGLAGTSREQYF
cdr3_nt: TGTGCCAGCAGCTCGGGACTAGCGGGAACATCACGCGAGCAGTACTTC

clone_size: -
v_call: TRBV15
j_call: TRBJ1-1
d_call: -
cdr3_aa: CATSSGRGNTEAFF
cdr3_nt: TGTGCCACCAGCAGCGGTCGGGGGAACACTGAAGCTTTCTTT

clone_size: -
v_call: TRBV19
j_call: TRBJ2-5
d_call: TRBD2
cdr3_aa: CASSIMTPAGLGETQYF
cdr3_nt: TGTGCCAGTAGTATAATGACGCCTGCGGGACTAGGGGAGACCCAGTACTTC

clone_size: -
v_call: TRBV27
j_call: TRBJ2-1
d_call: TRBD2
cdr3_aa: CASSFSRSGSSYNEQFF
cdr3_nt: TGTGCCAGCAGTTTCTCCCGTAGCGGGAGCTCCTACAATGAGCAGTTCTTC

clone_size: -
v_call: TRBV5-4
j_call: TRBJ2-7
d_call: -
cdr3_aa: CASSPAGEREQYF
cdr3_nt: TGTGCCAGCAGCCCGGCAGGGGAACGCGAGCAGTACTTC

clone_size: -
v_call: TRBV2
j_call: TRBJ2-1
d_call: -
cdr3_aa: CASTGIRGARNEQFF
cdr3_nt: TGTGCCAGCACGGGTATTCGGGGGGCGAGGAATGAGCAGTTCTTC

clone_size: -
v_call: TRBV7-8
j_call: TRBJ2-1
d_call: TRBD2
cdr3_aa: CASSSILADSYNEQFF
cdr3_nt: TGTGCCAGCAGCTCCATACTAGCGGACTCCTACAATGAGCAGTTCTTC

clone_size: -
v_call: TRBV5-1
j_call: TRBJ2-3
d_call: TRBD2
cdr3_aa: CASSLFPGGGVTDTQYF
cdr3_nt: TGCGCCAGCAGCTTGTTCCCGGGAGGGGGTGTCACAGATACGCAGTATTTT

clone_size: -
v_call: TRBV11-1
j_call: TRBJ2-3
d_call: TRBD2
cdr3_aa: CASSFHRGGGGTDTQYF
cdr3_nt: TGTGCCAGCAGCTTCCATCGCGGCGGGGGGGGAACAGATACGCAGTATTTT

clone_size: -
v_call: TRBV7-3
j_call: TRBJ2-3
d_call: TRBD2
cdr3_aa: CASSLEGRGRADTQYF
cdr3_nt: TGTGCCAGCAGCTTAGAGGGTCGCGGGAGAGCAGATACGCAGTATTTT

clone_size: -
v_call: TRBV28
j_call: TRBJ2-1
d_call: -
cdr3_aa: CASSFYRGNNEQFF
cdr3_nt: TGTGCCAGCAGTTTTTACCGAGGGAACAATGAGCAGTTCTTC

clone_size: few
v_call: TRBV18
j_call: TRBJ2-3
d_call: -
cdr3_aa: CASSPRLALNTDTQYF
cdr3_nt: TGTGCCAGCTCACCAAGGCTAGCCCTTAACACAGATACGCAGTATTTT

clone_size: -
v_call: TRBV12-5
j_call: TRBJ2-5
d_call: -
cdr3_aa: CASGLVLRGQETQYF
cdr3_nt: TGTGCTAGTGGTTTGGTACTAAGGGGACAAGAGACCCAGTACTTC

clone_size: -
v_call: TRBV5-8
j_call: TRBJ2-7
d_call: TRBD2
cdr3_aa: CAIVRAGGLPYEQYF
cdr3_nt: TGTGCCATCGTTCGAGCGGGGGGACTACCCTACGAGCAGTACTTC

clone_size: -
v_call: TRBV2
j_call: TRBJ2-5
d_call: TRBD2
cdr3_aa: CASSYPTSTETQYF
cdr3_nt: TGTGCCAGCAGTTACCCGACTAGCACGGAGACCCAGTACTTC

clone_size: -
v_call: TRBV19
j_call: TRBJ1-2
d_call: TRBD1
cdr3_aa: CASSYGSGAVDRGDYGYTF
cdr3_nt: TGTGCCAGTAGTTACGGCTCCGGAGCGGTCGACAGGGGGGACTATGGCTACACCTTC

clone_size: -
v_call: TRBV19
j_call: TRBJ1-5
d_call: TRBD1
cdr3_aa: CASRGQDSNQPQHF
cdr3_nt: TGTGCCAGTAGGGGACAGGATAGCAATCAGCCCCAGCATTTT

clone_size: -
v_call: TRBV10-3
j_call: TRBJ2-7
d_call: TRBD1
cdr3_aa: CAIRKGQGLYEQYF
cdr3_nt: TGTGCCATCAGGAAAGGACAGGGGCTCTACGAGCAGTACTTC

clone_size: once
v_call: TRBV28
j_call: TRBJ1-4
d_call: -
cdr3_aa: CASSSGTLWLSANEKLFF
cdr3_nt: TGTGCCAGCAGCAGTGGGACTCTTTGGCTTTCGGCTAATGAAAAACTGTTTTTT